This T cell receptor beta chain was sequenced during a study of blood T cell repertoires in COVID-19. Whole-study context: The United States, Italy and Spain supplied acute and convalescent COVID-19 samples.

Using immunoSEQ multiplex PCR, the repertoire was profiled, and TCRdb retains in-frame clones only, with some absent. The sample contains about 150,000 clones, 78% of which appear only once. V shed 5 bases, J shed 1 base, and the junction held 13 bases outside the gene matches. There are 19 residues in the CDR3. The germline V gene has CDR1 SGHTA and CDR2 FQGTGA. The TCR originated in a woman at least 80 years old with acute or convalescent COVID-19. The rearrangement joins TRBV7-3 to TRBJ2-7; 14 bases map to TRBD2. The sample was peripheral blood. CDR3 coding DNA: TGTGCCAGCAGCCCCGCCGGGACTAGCGGGAGAAGAGGGTCCTACGAGCAGTACTTC. Amino acids: CASSPAGTSGRRGSYEQYF.